The 4 T cell receptor beta chains presented below share a single source sample, sequenced in a study of T cell responses to AZD1222 COVID-19 vaccine. Sequencing used immunoSEQ multiplex PCR; TCRdb keeps in-frame clones, though not all of them. The sample holds 98,000 or so clones, 88% seen once. The starting material was peripheral blood, obtained on day 0 of AZD1222 vaccination. These receptors all come from an adult in good health.

This sequence joins TRBV4-3 and TRBJ2-7; 10 nucleotides match TRBD2. Germline V gene lookup returns CDR1 LGHNA and CDR2 YSLEER. V lost 0 bases to trimming and J lost 2 bases; unmatched junction nucleotides: 1. There are 15 residues in the CDR3. CDR3: CASSQEAGGPYEQYF. Here the CDR3 DNA reads TGCGCCAGCAGCCAAGAAGCGGGAGGGCCCTACGAGCAGTACTTC.

A single count supports this clone. Sequence at one end of the junction differs from germline and may be a read error. The chain combines TRBV3-1 (or the pseudogene TRBV3-2) with TRBJ2-3, with D perhaps TRBD1 or TRBD2 (5 bases each). Germline V gene data show CDR1 as LGHDT and CDR2 as YNNKEL (reference sequence). This CDR3 comprises 14 residues. CDR3 nucleotide sequence: TGCACAGAAGTGGAGGACAAGTGCACAGATACGCAGTATTTT. Translating it yields CTEVEDKCTDTQYF.

J is TRBJ2-1 and V is TRBV28; 7 positions agree with TRBD2. CDR3 length: 14 residues. Germline-derived CDR1 and CDR2 are MDHEN and SYDVKM. The V and J ends lost 3 bases and 5 bases, in that order; junction bases with no gene match: 4. CDR3 bases: TGTGCCAGCAGTTTCAGCGGGATAGACAATGAGCAGTTCTTC. As protein: CASSFSGIDNEQFF. The whole variable domain, filled in from reference TRBV28 and TRBJ2-1, reads DVKVTQSSRYLVKRTGEKVFLECVQDMDHENMFWYRQDPGLGLRLIYFSYDVKMKEKGDIPEGYSVSREKKERFSLILESASTNQTSMYLCASSFSGIDNEQFFGPGTRLTVL.

This clone was seen ten or more times. The J gene is TRBJ1-1, the V gene TRBV14; no firm D call. The V gene's germline CDR1 is SGHDN and CDR2 FVKESK. Trimming pared 4 bases from V and 2 bases from J, leaving 14 bases between. This CDR3 has 15 amino acids. DNA of the CDR3: TGTGCCAGCAGCCCCCAGGCTAGATTAAACACTGAAGCTTTCTTT. Translated, it gives CASSPQARLNTEAFF.